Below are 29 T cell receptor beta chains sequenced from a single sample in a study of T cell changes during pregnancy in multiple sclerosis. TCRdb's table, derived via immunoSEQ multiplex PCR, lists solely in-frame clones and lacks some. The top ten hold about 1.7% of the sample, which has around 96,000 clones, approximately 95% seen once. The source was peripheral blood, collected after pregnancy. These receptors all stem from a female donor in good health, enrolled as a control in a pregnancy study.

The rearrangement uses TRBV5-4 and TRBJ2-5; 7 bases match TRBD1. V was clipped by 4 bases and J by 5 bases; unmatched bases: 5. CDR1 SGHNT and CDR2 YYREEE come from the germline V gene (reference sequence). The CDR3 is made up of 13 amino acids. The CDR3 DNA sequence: TGTGCCAGCAGCCCAAGGGACAGCGAGACCCAGTACTTC. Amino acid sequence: CASSPRDSETQYF.

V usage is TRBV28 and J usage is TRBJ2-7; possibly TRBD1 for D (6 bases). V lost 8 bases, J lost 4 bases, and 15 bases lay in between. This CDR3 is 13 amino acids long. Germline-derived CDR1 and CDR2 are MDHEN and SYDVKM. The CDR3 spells CASQNPDSYEQYF. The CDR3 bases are TGTGCCAGCCAAAACCCGGACAGTTACGAGCAGTACTTC.

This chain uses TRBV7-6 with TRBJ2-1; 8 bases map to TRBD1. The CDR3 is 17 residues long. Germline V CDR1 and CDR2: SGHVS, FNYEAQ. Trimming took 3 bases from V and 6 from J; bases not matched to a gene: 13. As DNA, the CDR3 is TGTGCCAGCAGCTTTCCGGCCGACAGGGGACGAGGCAATGAGCAGTTCTTC. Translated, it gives CASSFPADRGRGNEQFF.

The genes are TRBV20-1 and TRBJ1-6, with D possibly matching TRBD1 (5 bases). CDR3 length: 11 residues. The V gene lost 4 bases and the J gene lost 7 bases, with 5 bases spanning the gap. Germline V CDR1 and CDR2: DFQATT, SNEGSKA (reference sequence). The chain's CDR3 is CSAKGNSPLHF. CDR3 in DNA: TGCAGTGCTAAGGGGAATTCACCCCTCCACTTT.

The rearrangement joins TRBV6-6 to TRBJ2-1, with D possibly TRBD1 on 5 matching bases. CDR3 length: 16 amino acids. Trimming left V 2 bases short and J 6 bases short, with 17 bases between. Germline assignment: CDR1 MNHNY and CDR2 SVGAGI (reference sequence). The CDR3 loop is CASSYGADLWGNEQFF. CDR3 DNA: TGTGCCAGCAGTTACGGGGCGGATCTTTGGGGCAATGAGCAGTTCTTC.

The CDR3 DNA reads as TGTGCCAGCAGCAAAGCGTTGCGCGGGTCTTATAATGAAAAACTGTTTTTT. Translated, it gives CASSKALRGSYNEKLFF. The gene calls are TRBV21-1 and TRBJ1-4. TRBV21-1 is flagged as a pseudogene. The length of the CDR3 is 17 residues.

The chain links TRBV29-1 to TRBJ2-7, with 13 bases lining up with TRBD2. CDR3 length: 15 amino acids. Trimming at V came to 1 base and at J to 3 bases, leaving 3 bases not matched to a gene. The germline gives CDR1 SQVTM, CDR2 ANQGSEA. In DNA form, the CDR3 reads TGCAGCGTTGAAGGGACTAGCGGGAGTAACTACGAGCAGTACTTC. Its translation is CSVEGTSGSNYEQYF.

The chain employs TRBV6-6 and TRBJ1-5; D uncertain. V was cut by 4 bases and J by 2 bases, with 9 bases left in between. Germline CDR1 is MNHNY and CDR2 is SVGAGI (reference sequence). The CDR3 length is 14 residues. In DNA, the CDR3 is TGTGCCAGCAGTTTCCGGGTGGGCAATCAGCCCCAGCATTTT. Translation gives CASSFRVGNQPQHF.

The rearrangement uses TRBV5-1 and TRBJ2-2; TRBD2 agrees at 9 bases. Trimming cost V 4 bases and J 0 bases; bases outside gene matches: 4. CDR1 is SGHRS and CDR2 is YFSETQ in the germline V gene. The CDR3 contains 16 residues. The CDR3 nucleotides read TGCGCCAGCAGCGCCGCTAGCGGGACGAACACCGGGGAGCTGTTTTTT. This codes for CASSAASGTNTGELFF.

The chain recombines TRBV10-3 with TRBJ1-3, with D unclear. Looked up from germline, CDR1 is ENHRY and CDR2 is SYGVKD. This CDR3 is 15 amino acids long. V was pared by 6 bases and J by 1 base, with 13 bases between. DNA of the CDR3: TGTGCCATCAGCCCGCCGCGGGCTTCTGGAAACACCATATATTTT. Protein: CAISPPRASGNTIYF.

The CDR3 bases are TGCGCCAGCAGCTTGGAGGGACAGGGGGCCGACGAGCAGTACTTC. This encodes CASSLEGQGADEQYF. This rearrangement joins TRBV5-1 to TRBJ2-7, with 12 positions matching TRBD1. The germline CDR1 and CDR2 sequences are SGHRS and YFSETQ. The V segment lost 0 bases and the J segment 5 bases; nucleotides outside the gene matches: 3. This CDR3 spans 15 amino acids. Full variable domain (remainder filled in from reference TRBV5-1 and TRBJ2-7): KAGVTQTPRYLIKTRGQQVTLSCSPISGHRSVSWYQQTPGQGLQFLFEYFSETQRNKGNFPGRFSGRQFSNSRSEMNVSTLELGDSALYLCASSLEGQGADEQYFGPGTRLTVT.

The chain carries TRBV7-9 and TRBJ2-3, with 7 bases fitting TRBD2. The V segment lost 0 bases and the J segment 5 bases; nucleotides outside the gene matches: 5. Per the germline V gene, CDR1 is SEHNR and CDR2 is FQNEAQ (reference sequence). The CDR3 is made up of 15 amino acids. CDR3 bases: TGTGCCAGCAGCTTAGCGCGAGGGGAGGGAGATACGCAGTATTTT. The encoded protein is CASSLARGEGDTQYF.

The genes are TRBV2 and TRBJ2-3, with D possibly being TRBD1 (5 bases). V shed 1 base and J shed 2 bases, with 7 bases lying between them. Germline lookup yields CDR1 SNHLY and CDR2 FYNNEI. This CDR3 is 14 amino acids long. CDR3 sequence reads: CASSEDRSTDTQYF. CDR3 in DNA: TGTGCCAGCAGTGAAGACAGGTCCACAGATACGCAGTATTTT. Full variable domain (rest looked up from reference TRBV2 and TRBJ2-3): EPEVTQTPSHQVTQMGQEVILRCVPISNHLYFYWYRQILGQKVEFLVSFYNNEISEKSEIFDDQFSVERPDGSNFTLKIRSTKLEDSAMYFCASSEDRSTDTQYFGPGTRLTVL.

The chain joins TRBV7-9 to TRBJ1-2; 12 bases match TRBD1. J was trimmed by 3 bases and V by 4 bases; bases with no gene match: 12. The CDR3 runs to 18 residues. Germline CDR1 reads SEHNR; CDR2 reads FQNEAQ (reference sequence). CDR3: CASSSEWDRGRGDYGYTF. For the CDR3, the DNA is TGTGCCAGCAGCTCTGAATGGGACAGGGGGCGCGGTGACTATGGCTACACCTTC.

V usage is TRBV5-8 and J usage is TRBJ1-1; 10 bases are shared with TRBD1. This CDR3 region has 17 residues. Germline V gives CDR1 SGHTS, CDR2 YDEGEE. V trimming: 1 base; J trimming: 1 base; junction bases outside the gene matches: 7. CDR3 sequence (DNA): TGTGCCAGCAGCTTGTGGACAGGGGGATATGGGAACACTGAAGCTTTCTTT. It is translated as CASSLWTGGYGNTEAFF. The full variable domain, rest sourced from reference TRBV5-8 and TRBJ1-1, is EAGVTQSPTHLIKTRGQQATLRCSPISGHTSVYWYQQALGLGLQFLLWYDEGEERNRGNFPPRFSGRQFPNYSSELNVNALELEDSALYLCASSLWTGGYGNTEAFFGQGTRLTVV.

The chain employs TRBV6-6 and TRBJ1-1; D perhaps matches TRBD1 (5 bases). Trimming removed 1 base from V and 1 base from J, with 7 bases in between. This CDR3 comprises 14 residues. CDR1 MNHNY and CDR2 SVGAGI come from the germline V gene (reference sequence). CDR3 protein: CASSYYGGNTEAFF. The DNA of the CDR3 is TGTGCCAGCAGTTACTACGGGGGGAACACTGAAGCTTTCTTT.

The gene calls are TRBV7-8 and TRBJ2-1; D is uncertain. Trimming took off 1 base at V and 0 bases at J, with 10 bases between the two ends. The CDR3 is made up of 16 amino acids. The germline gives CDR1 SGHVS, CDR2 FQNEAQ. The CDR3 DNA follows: TGTGCCAGCAGCTTAGTAGGAGCCTTCTCCTACAATGAGCAGTTCTTC. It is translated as CASSLVGAFSYNEQFF.

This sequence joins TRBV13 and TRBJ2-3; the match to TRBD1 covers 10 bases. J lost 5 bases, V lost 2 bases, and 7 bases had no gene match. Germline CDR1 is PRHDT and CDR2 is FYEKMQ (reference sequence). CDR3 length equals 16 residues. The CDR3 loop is CASSLYGTGERDTQYF. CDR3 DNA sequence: TGTGCCAGCAGCTTATATGGGACAGGGGAAAGAGATACGCAGTATTTT.

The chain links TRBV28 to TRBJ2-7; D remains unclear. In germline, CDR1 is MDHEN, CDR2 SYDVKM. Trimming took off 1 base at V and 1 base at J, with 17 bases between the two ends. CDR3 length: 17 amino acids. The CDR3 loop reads CASSLSLGDPNSYEQYF. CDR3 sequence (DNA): TGTGCCAGCAGTTTATCCCTAGGAGACCCCAATTCCTACGAGCAGTACTTC.

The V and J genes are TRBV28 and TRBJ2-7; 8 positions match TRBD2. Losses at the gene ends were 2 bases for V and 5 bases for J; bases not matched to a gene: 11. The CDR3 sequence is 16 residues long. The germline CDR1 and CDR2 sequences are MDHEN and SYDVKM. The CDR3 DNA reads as TGTGCCAGCAGTTTACTTTCAGGGACTAGTATCAACGAGCAGTACTTC. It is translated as CASSLLSGTSINEQYF.

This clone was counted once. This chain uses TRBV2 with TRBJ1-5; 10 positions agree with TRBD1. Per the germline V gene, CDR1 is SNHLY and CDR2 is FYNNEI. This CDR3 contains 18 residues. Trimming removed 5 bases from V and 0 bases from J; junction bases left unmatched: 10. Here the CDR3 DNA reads TGTGCCAGCAGTAAGACAGGGGGCCTAATTTATAGCAATCAGCCCCAGCATTTT. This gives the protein CASSKTGGLIYSNQPQHF. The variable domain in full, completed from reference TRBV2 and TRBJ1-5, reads EPEVTQTPSHQVTQMGQEVILRCVPISNHLYFYWYRQILGQKVEFLVSFYNNEISEKSEIFDDQFSVERPDGSNFTLKIRSTKLEDSAMYFCASSKTGGLIYSNQPQHFGDGTRLSIL.

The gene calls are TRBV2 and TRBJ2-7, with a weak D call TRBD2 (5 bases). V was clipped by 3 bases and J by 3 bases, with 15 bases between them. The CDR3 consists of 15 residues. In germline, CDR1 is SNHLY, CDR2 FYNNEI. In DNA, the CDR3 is TGTGCCAGCAGTGACGGGCTAGCCGTGGACTACGAGCAGTACTTC. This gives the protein CASSDGLAVDYEQYF.

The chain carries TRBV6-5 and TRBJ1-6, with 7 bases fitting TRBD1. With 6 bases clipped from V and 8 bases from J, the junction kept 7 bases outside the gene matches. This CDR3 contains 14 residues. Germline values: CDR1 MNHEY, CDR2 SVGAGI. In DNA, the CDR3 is TGTGCCAGCAGCCCGACAGGGATCGATTCACCCCTCCACTTT. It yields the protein CASSPTGIDSPLHF.

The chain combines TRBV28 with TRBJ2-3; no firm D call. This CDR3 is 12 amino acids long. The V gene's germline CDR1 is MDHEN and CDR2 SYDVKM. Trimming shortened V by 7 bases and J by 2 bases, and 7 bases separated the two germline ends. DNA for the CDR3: TGTGCCAGCATTTCAAACACAGATACGCAGTATTTT. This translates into CASISNTDTQYF.

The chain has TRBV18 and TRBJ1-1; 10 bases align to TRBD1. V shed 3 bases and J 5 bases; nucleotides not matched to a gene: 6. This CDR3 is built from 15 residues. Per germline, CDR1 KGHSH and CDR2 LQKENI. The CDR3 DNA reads TGTGCCAGCTCACCTCCGGGACAGGGGTTTACTGAAGCTTTCTTT. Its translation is CASSPPGQGFTEAFF.

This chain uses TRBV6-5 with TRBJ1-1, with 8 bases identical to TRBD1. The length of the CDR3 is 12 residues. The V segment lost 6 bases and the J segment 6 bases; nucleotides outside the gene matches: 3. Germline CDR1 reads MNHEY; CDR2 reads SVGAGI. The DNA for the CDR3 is TGTGCCAGCAGCAGGGGGCCCGCTGAAGCTTTCTTT. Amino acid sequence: CASSRGPAEAFF.

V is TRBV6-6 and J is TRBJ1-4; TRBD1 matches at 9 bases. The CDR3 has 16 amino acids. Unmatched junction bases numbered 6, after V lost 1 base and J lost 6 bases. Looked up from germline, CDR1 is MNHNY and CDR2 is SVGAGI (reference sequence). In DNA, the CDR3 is TGTGCCAGCAGTTACTACAGGACAGGGGCCGATGAAAAACTGTTTTTT. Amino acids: CASSYYRTGADEKLFF.

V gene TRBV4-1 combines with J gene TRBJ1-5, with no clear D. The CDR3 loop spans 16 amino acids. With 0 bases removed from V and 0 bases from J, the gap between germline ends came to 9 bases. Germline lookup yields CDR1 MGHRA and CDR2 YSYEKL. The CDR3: CASSQDPGYSNQPQHF. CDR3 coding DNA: TGCGCCAGCAGCCAAGATCCCGGGTATAGCAATCAGCCCCAGCATTTT.

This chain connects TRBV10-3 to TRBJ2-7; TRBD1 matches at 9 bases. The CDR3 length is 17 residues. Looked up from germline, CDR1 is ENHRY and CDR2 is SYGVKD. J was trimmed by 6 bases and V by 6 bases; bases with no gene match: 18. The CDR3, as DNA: TGTGCCATCAGGGATCCCCCGGGACAGGGAACGAAAGGCGAGCAGTACTTC. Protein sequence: CAIRDPPGQGTKGEQYF.